This T cell receptor beta chain was documented in a study of shared clonotypes between healthy human individuals. CDR3 length equals 14 residues. CDR1 SGHVS and CDR2 FQNEAQ come from the germline V gene. Trimming stripped 5 bases from V and 3 bases from J, with 13 bases between. The method was immunoSEQ multiplex PCR; TCRdb's version includes in-frame clones alone and lacks a portion of them. The sample consists of some 2,100,000 clones, approximately 96% of them appearing once. In regard to this clone: Its matching antigen is unknown.

The split of CD4+ cells yielded CD45RA+ naive and CD45RA-negative memory subsets. Study conclusions and caveats: The small donor group covered limited genetic and exposure diversity.

The sequenced material came from naive CD4+ T cells sorted from blood. Subset here: CD45RA+ positively selected. The chain employs TRBV7-8 and TRBJ1-2, with TRBD1 as a possible D gene (5 bases). The clonotype comes from a man between 18 and 29 years old in good health. The CDR3 here is CASSRVGGDYGYTF. As DNA, the CDR3 is TGTGCCAGCAGCCGGGTCGGGGGAGACTATGGCTACACCTTC.